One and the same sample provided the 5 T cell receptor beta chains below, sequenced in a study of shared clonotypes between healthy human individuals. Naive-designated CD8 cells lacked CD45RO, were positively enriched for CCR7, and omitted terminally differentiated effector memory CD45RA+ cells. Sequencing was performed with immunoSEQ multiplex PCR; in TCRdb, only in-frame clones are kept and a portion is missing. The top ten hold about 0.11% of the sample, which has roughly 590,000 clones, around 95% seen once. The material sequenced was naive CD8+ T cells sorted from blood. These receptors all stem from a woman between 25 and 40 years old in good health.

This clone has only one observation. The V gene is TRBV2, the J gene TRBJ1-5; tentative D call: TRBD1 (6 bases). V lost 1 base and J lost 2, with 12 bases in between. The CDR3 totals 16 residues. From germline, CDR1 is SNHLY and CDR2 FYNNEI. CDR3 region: CASSEGRGVGNQPQHF. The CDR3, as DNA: TGTGCCAGCAGTGAAGGCAGGGGCGTTGGCAATCAGCCCCAGCATTTT.

The CDR3 bases are TGTGCCAGCAGGGCCCCGACAGGGGGGCTCTACGAGCAGTACTTC. Protein sequence: CASRAPTGGLYEQYF. The rearrangement joins TRBV2 to TRBJ2-7; 9 nucleotides match TRBD1. V was clipped by 6 bases and J by 3 bases; unmatched bases: 9. Germline values: CDR1 SNHLY, CDR2 FYNNEI. This CDR3 region has 15 residues.

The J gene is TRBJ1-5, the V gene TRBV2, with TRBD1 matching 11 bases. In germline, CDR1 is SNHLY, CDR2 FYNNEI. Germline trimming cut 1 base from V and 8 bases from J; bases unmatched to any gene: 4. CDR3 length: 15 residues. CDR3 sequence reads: CASSEGTGGLEPQHF. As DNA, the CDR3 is TGTGCCAGCAGTGAAGGGACAGGGGGCTTAGAGCCCCAGCATTTT. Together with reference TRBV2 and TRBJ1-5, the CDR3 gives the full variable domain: EPEVTQTPSHQVTQMGQEVILRCVPISNHLYFYWYRQILGQKVEFLVSFYNNEISEKSEIFDDQFSVERPDGSNFTLKIRSTKLEDSAMYFCASSEGTGGLEPQHFGDGTRLSIL.

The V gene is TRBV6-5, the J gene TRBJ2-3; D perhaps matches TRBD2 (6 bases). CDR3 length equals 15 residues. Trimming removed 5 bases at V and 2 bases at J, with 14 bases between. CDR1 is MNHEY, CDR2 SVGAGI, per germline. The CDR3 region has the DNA TGTGCCAGCAGTCTTTCAGCGGGTGTCACAGATACGCAGTATTTT. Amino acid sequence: CASSLSAGVTDTQYF.

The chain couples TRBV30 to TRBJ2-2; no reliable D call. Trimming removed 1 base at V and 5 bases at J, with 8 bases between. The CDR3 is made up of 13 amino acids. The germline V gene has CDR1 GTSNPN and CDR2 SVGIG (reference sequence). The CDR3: CAWSESDTGELFF. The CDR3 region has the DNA TGTGCCTGGAGTGAGTCAGATACCGGGGAGCTGTTTTTT. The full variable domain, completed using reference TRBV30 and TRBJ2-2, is SQTIHQWPATLVQPVGSPLSLECTVEGTSNPNLYWYRQAAGRGLQLLFYSVGIGQISSEVPQNLSASRPQDRQFILSSKKLLLSDSGFYLCAWSESDTGELFFGEGSRLTVL.